These 24 T cell receptor beta chains were sequenced from one sample in a study of blood T cell repertoires in COVID-19. Repertoires were generated with immunoSEQ multiplex PCR, while TCRdb's copy carries only in-frame clones and drops some. The sample has around 83,000 clones; around 89% are singletons. Source material: peripheral blood. These receptors came from a man between 65 and 85 years old with active or convalescent COVID-19.

The CDR3 DNA reads as TGTGCCAGCAGCTTAGGATTGGCCACTACAAGCGATGAAAAACTGTTTTTT. Protein product: CASSLGLATTSDEKLFF. V gene TRBV7-9 combines with J gene TRBJ1-4; no clear D gene. Trimming cost V 1 base and J 6 bases, with 18 bases left between them. The CDR3 sequence is 17 residues long. From germline, CDR1 is SEHNR and CDR2 FQNEAQ (reference sequence).

The V and J genes are TRBV27 and TRBJ2-2, with D tentatively TRBD1 (6 bases). CDR3 length: 15 amino acids. The V gene lost 1 base and the J gene lost 5 bases, with 11 bases spanning the gap. Germline lookup yields CDR1 MNHEY and CDR2 SMNVEV (reference sequence). CDR3 sequence reads: CASSLFGTLTGELFF. DNA for the CDR3: TGTGCCAGCAGTTTATTTGGGACACTTACCGGGGAGCTGTTTTTT.

The V gene is TRBV27, the J gene TRBJ2-1, with TRBD2 matching 13 bases. CDR1 and CDR2 (germline): MNHEY, SMNVEV (reference sequence). The CDR3 extends over 17 amino acids. V was pared by 6 bases and J by 10 bases, with 15 bases of the junction left unmatched. The chain's CDR3 is CASRAALGLAGVREQFF. CDR3 sequence (DNA): TGTGCCAGCAGGGCAGCCCTTGGACTAGCGGGAGTCAGGGAGCAGTTCTTC.

The CDR3 here is CASSNRDRISSGNTIYF. CDR3 in DNA: TGTGCCAGCAGCAACCGGGACAGGATAAGCTCTGGAAACACCATATATTTT. The V gene is TRBV9, the J gene TRBJ1-3, with TRBD1 identical over 8 bases. Germline values: CDR1 SGDLS, CDR2 YYNGEE. The CDR3 spans 17 residues. Germline trimming cut 4 bases from V and 0 bases from J; bases unmatched to any gene: 9.

The rearrangement joins TRBV6-6 to TRBJ2-7; 7 nucleotides agree with TRBD1. The V and J ends lost 0 bases and 4 bases, in that order; junction bases with no gene match: 6. The CDR3 runs 15 residues. The germline V gene has CDR1 MNHNY and CDR2 SVGAGI (reference sequence). The CDR3 spells CASSYSPTGPYEQYF. The DNA for the CDR3 is TGTGCCAGCAGTTACTCGCCGACAGGGCCATACGAGCAGTACTTC.

The V and J genes are TRBV9 and TRBJ1-2, with TRBD1 matching over 9 bases. This CDR3 comprises 16 residues. V lost 2 bases, J lost 4 bases, and 9 bases stayed unmatched. Germline CDR1 is SGDLS and CDR2 is YYNGEE. The CDR3, as DNA: TGTGCCAGCAGCGTGGGGACAGGGCAGCTTTCCTATGGCTACACCTTC. Translating gives CASSVGTGQLSYGYTF.

On this clone itself: Within the sample, other DNA sequences also encode this same CDR3. The V and J genes are TRBV7-9 and TRBJ1-3, with D unresolved. CDR1 and CDR2 (germline): SEHNR, FQNEAQ (reference sequence). This CDR3 comprises 16 residues. The V end lost 1 base, the J end lost 0 bases, and 10 bases lay between the germline ends. The CDR3 loop reads CASSLDGQISGNTIYF. CDR3 in DNA: TGTGCCAGCAGCTTAGATGGGCAAATCTCTGGAAACACCATATATTTT.

This clone was detected only once. V and J are TRBV13 and TRBJ2-3; 9 nucleotides align to TRBD2. V shed 7 bases and J 7 bases; nucleotides not matched to a gene: 12. This CDR3 spans 15 amino acids. Germline lookup yields CDR1 PRHDT and CDR2 FYEKMQ (reference sequence). CDR3 nucleotide sequence: TGTGCCAGCATCCAAAGAGGTCTAGCGGGAAATACGCAGTATTTT. It specifies CASIQRGLAGNTQYF.

V and J are TRBV29-1 and TRBJ1-2, with unresolved D. The CDR3 sequence is 12 residues long. V shed 4 bases and J shed 4 bases, with 10 bases lying between them. Looked up from germline, CDR1 is SQVTM and CDR2 is ANQGSEA. The CDR3 DNA sequence: TGCAGCGTTGTCGCAGATTCCTATGGCTACACCTTC. This encodes CSVVADSYGYTF.

Concerning this clone itself: The junction does not match germline at one end; this may be a read error. The chain employs TRBV7-7 and TRBJ2-1; 7 bases map to TRBD2. This CDR3 is 15 amino acids long. The germline V gene encodes CDR1 SSHAT and CDR2 FNYEAQ (reference sequence). The CDR3 here is CASSLSAGAYNEQFF. DNA of the CDR3: TGTGCTAGCAGCTTAAGTGCGGGAGCCTACAATGAGCAGTTCTTC.

The V call is TRBV7-8, the J call TRBJ2-5; the D gene is possibly TRBD1 (6 bases). V was trimmed by 2 bases and J by 4 bases, leaving 17 bases between them. Germline V CDR1 and CDR2: SGHVS, FQNEAQ. This CDR3 is built from 16 residues. DNA of the CDR3: TGTGCCAGCAGCTTACGACAGGCCGGCGAAGGAGAGACCCAGTACTTC. This translates into CASSLRQAGEGETQYF.

J is TRBJ1-1 and V is TRBV6-5; 10 nucleotides match TRBD1. V dropped 11 bases and J dropped 5; count of bases not matched to a gene: 5. The CDR3 has 12 residues. CDR1 is MNHEY and CDR2 is SVGAGI in the germline V gene. The CDR3, as DNA: TGTGCCGGCCGGACAGGGGGGACTGAAGCTTTCTTT. Its translation is CAGRTGGTEAFF.

V usage is TRBV28 and J usage is TRBJ1-3; perhaps TRBD1 as D (5 bases). The CDR3 contains 15 residues. From germline, CDR1 is MDHEN and CDR2 SYDVKM. V lost 3 bases, J lost 2 bases, and 11 bases lay in between. CDR3 residues: CASSFQGVAGNTIYF. The DNA for the CDR3 is TGTGCCAGCAGTTTCCAGGGTGTGGCTGGAAACACCATATATTTT.

V is TRBV11-2 and J is TRBJ2-5; perhaps TRBD1 as D (5 bases). Looked up from germline, CDR1 is SGHAT and CDR2 is FQNNGV. CDR3 length: 15 amino acids. V lost 6 bases, J lost 0 bases, and 14 bases lay in between. CDR3: CASSLRGRHQETQYF. CDR3 DNA: TGTGCCAGCAGTTTAAGGGGCAGACACCAAGAGACCCAGTACTTC.

The chain recombines TRBV5-4 with TRBJ2-1, with TRBD2 matching over 11 bases. The CDR3 is 13 amino acids. V was clipped by 4 bases and J by 16 bases; unmatched bases: 10. In germline, CDR1 is SGHNT, CDR2 YYREEE (reference sequence). CDR3: CASSAQLAGDSFF. DNA for the CDR3: TGTGCCAGCAGCGCTCAACTAGCGGGAGACTCCTTCTTC.

V gene TRBV9 combines with J gene TRBJ2-1; 9 positions agree with TRBD2. Germline values: CDR1 SGDLS, CDR2 YYNGEE. J lost 3 bases, V lost 3 bases, and 7 bases had no gene match. The CDR3 totals 16 residues. The CDR3 sequence: CASSGLAGVGYNEQFF. For the CDR3, the DNA is TGTGCCAGCAGCGGATTAGCGGGAGTCGGCTACAATGAGCAGTTCTTC.

This chain uses TRBV3-1 (or the pseudogene TRBV3-2) with TRBJ2-7, with a possible D match to TRBD1 (6 bases). This CDR3 has 12 amino acids. Per the germline V gene, CDR1 is LGHDT and CDR2 is YNNKEL (reference sequence). Trimming removed 1 base at V and 6 bases at J, with 7 bases between. Here the CDR3 DNA reads TGTGCCAGCAGCCAAGTGGACAGCGAGCAGTACTTC. Amino acids: CASSQVDSEQYF.

The V gene is TRBV19, the J gene TRBJ2-1, with 9 positions matching TRBD2. Germline assignment: CDR1 LNHDA and CDR2 SQIVND (reference sequence). The CDR3 length is 17 residues. The V and J ends lost 5 bases and 4 bases, in that order; junction bases with no gene match: 12. For the CDR3, the DNA is TGTGCCAGTAGTGCACTGACTAGCGGAGGGTTTTACAATGAGCAGTTCTTC. Translated, it gives CASSALTSGGFYNEQFF.

This chain joins TRBV27 and TRBJ2-1; tentatively, D is TRBD2 (5 bases). Looked up from germline, CDR1 is MNHEY and CDR2 is SMNVEV (reference sequence). The CDR3 contains 12 residues. V gave up 6 bases and J gave up 12 bases, with 15 bases separating them. This chain's CDR3 is CASSLPGIRQFF. Here the CDR3 DNA reads TGTGCCAGCAGCCTCCCGGGAATTCGGCAGTTCTTC.

The V call is TRBV19, the J call TRBJ1-5; D is possibly TRBD1 (5 bases). Trimming cost V 4 bases and J 3 bases, with 13 bases left between them. From germline, CDR1 is LNHDA and CDR2 SQIVND (reference sequence). This CDR3 is built from 15 residues. For the CDR3, the DNA is TGTGCCAGTAGTAGGCAGGGTTATTCCAATCAGCCCCAGCATTTT. It translates to CASSRQGYSNQPQHF.

This rearrangement joins TRBV19 to TRBJ1-2; D is possibly TRBD1 (6 bases). CDR3 length: 15 residues. The V and J ends lost 3 bases and 4 bases respectively, with 15 bases between them. Germline CDR1 reads LNHDA; CDR2 reads SQIVND (reference sequence). In nucleotides, the CDR3 is TGTGCCAGTAGTATGAGGCCGGACAGCTTCTATGGCTACACCTTC. Translating it yields CASSMRPDSFYGYTF.

V is TRBV7-3 and J is TRBJ2-1; 7 bases line up with TRBD2. CDR3 size: 16 residues. J was trimmed by 2 bases and V by 2 bases; bases with no gene match: 6. CDR1 is SGHTA, CDR2 FQGTGA, per germline. Here the CDR3 DNA reads TGTGCCAGCAGCTTACGAAGCGGGGCCGCCTACAATGAGCAGTTCTTC. It encodes CASSLRSGAAYNEQFF.

The chain employs TRBV19 and TRBJ1-5, with TRBD1 identical over 7 bases. The V gene end was trimmed by 2 bases and the J gene end by 6 bases; junction bases not matched to a gene: 13. The CDR3 extends over 17 amino acids. CDR1 is LNHDA, CDR2 SQIVND, per germline (reference sequence). The DNA of the CDR3 is TGTGCCAGTAGTATATCTGGAGGAACAGGGGCCGGTCAGCCCCAGCATTTT. Amino acid sequence: CASSISGGTGAGQPQHF. The whole variable domain, remainder taken from reference TRBV19 and TRBJ1-5, is DGGITQSPKYLFRKEGQNVTLSCEQNLNHDAMYWYRQDPGQGLRLIYYSQIVNDFQKGDIAEGYSVSREKKESFPLTVTSAQKNPTAFYLCASSISGGTGAGQPQHFGDGTRLSIL.

CDR3 in amino acids: CASSYGLSQPQHF. CDR3 nucleotide sequence: TGTGCCAGCAGTTACGGTCTTAGTCAGCCCCAGCATTTT. The chain couples TRBV6-5 to TRBJ1-5; D remains ambiguous. Germline assignment: CDR1 MNHEY and CDR2 SVGAGI. CDR3 length: 13 residues. Trimming took off 2 bases at V and 6 bases at J, with 8 bases between the two ends.